This TCR beta chain is drawn from a study of blood T cell repertoires in COVID-19. In the study overall: Acute-phase and convalescent COVID-19 samples originated in the United States, Italy and Spain. T cells, B-cell-depleted T cells, or PBMCs supplied cDNA or gDNA.

Authors' methods: Reference gene primer amplification gave estimated nucleated cell counts. The table came from immunoSEQ multiplex PCR; TCRdb's copy has only in-frame clones and leaves some out. Clone size and the V and J calls come from that table; the DNA yielded D and trimming. Counted here are about 140,000 clones, 75% to 90% occurring once; the ten biggest clones make up more than 9.5%. The CDR3 runs 13 residues. V was pared by 9 bases and J by 6 bases, with 8 bases of the junction left unmatched. The rearrangement uses TRBV12-3 or TRBV12-4 and TRBJ2-5; 9 bases agree with TRBD1. The clonotype originates from a woman of 80 years or more with acute or convalescent COVID-19. The sequenced sample was peripheral blood. The CDR3 nucleotides read TGTGCCAGTACAGGGGGCACCATGAAGACCCAGTACTTC. Protein sequence: CASTGGTMKTQYF.